A selection of T cell receptor beta chains follows, all from one sample in a study of control samples from healthy donors and cancer patients. TCRdb's table, derived via immunoSEQ multiplex PCR, lists solely in-frame clones and lacks some. The sample holds over 110,000 clones, roughly 89% seen once. The sequenced sample was blood. The receptors originated from a young man in good health. Both conserved end residues are part of each CDR3. Fields, in order: V gene, D gene, J gene, clone size, CDR3 DNA, CDR3 protein. D genes are given only for firm matches. A clone size is listed for some rows: how often the clone was seen (once, few, many), or a class if it is expanded.

TRBV14,.,TRBJ2-5,.,TGTGCCAGCAGCCATGTGCGGGAGACCCAGTACTTC,CASSHVRETQYF
TRBV25-1,.,TRBJ2-1,.,TGTGCCAGCAGTGAATTACAGGGCAGCTCCTACAATGAGCAGTTCTTC,CASSELQGSSYNEQFF
TRBV6-2/TRBV6-3,TRBD2,TRBJ2-7,.,TGTGCCAGCAGTCCAACCGGGACTAGCGGGAGTTACCTGGCCTACGAGCAGTACTTC,CASSPTGTSGSYLAYEQYF
TRBV2,.,TRBJ1-5,few,TGTGCCAGCAGAGCCAGCGGGGGGTCCAATCAGCCCCAGCATTTT,CASRASGGSNQPQHF
TRBV7-8,.,TRBJ1-5,.,TGTGCCAGCAGCTTAGGGGGGACTAGCAATCAGCCCCAGCATTTT,CASSLGGTSNQPQHF
TRBV9,TRBD1,TRBJ1-6,.,TGTGCCAGCAGCCCAGCGGACAGGGCCTCTGGGTCACCCCTCCACTTT,CASSPADRASGSPLHF
TRBV6-5,.,TRBJ1-5,.,TGTGCCAGCACCCAGAGTTACCCGCCCCAGCATTTT,CASTQSYPPQHF
TRBV19,.,TRBJ1-4,.,TGTGCCAGTAGTATAACCGGAGGCTTCTATGAAAAACTGTTTTTT,CASSITGGFYEKLFF
TRBV11-2,.,TRBJ1-3,.,TGTGCCAGCAGCCCAATTACAGAGGGTAGCGGAAACACCATATATTTT,CASSPITEGSGNTIYF
TRBV7-6,.,TRBJ2-3,.,TGTGCCAGCAGCTTAGCGGTGTCAGCCTCTAGCACAGATACGCAGTATTTT,CASSLAVSASSTDTQYF
TRBV4-2,.,TRBJ2-2,.,TGTGCCAGCAGCCAAAAAGGGGACAACACCGGGGAGCTGTTTTTT,CASSQKGDNTGELFF
TRBV18,TRBD2,TRBJ2-7,.,TGTGCCAGCTCAGGTCTAGCGGGAGTAAACGAGCAGTACTTC,CASSGLAGVNEQYF
TRBV23-1,.,TRBJ2-6,.,TGCGCCAGCAGTCAATTCTCCGGGACAAAGGCCTCTTCTGGGGCCAACGTCCTGACTTTC,CASSQFSGTKASSGANVLTF
TRBV20-1,.,TRBJ1-2,once,TGCAGTGCTAGTTCCAGGGTGCACTATGGCTACACCTTC,CSASSRVHYGYTF
TRBV13,TRBD2,TRBJ2-3,.,TGTGCCAGCAGCTCGCCCTCTAGCGGGAGCACAGATACGCAGTATTTT,CASSSPSSGSTDTQYF
TRBV10-3,TRBD1,TRBJ2-1,.,TGTGCCATCAGGGGACAGGGCCTCGGCAATGAGCAGTTCTTC,CAIRGQGLGNEQFF
TRBV28,TRBD2,TRBJ2-4,.,TGTGCCAGCAGTTTATTAGGCGGGAGCCAGAACATTCAGTACTTC,CASSLLGGSQNIQYF
TRBV30,TRBD1,TRBJ1-6,.,TGTGCCTGGAGTGTACCAGGGGGGATTTCACCCCTCCACTTT,CAWSVPGGISPLHF
TRBV6-6,TRBD1,TRBJ2-1,.,TGTGCCATTTCGGTGACAGGGCCAAGGGAGCAGTTCTTC,CAISVTGPREQFF
TRBV6-5,.,TRBJ2-1,.,TGTGCCAGCGCCACAGGGTTTTACAATGAGCAGTTCTTC,CASATGFYNEQFF
TRBV6-2/TRBV6-3,TRBD1,TRBJ1-1,.,TGTGCCAGCAGTGGGCAGGGGGCAATATTTACTGAAGCTTTCTTT,CASSGQGAIFTEAFF
TRBV19,.,TRBJ2-7,.,TGTGCCAGTAGTATAAGGGGCAATAACTACGAGCAGTACTTC,CASSIRGNNYEQYF
TRBV5-6,TRBD1,TRBJ1-6,.,TGTGCCAGCAGCTTGAGGGGACAGCTCTATAATTCACCCCTCCACTTT,CASSLRGQLYNSPLHF
TRBV4-1,TRBD1,TRBJ1-1,few,TGCGCCAGCAGTCGGGGACAGGGGGCTTTGGACACTGAAGCTTTCTTT,CASSRGQGALDTEAFF
TRBV19,.,TRBJ1-4,once,TGTGCCAGTAGTCCAGCAACTAATGAAAAACTGTTTTTT,CASSPATNEKLFF
TRBV28,.,TRBJ2-4,.,TGTGCCAGCTCAGAGTTAGCCAAAAACATTCAGTACTTC,CASSELAKNIQYF
TRBV18,.,TRBJ1-1,.,TGTGCCAGCTCACCACCAGAGAGGTGGCCTGAAGCTTTCTTT,CASSPPERWPEAFF
TRBV7-2,TRBD2,TRBJ2-1,.,TGTGCCAGCAGCTTAGTCCCTAGCGGGAGGTTAGATGAGCAGTTCTTC,CASSLVPSGRLDEQFF
TRBV21-1,.,TRBJ2-6,.,TGTGCCAGCAGCTACGAAACAGGTGAACGACGGCCTAACCACTCTGGGGCCAACGTCCTGACTTTC,CASSYETGERRPNHSGANVLTF
TRBV6-5,TRBD1,TRBJ2-1,.,TGTGCCAGCAGCGACAGGGGCGACTACAATGAGCAGTTCTTC,CASSDRGDYNEQFF
TRBV7-9,TRBD1,TRBJ1-1,.,TGTGCCAGCAGCCTAACAGGGGACACTGAAGCTTTCTTT,CASSLTGDTEAFF
TRBV15,.,TRBJ2-3,.,TGTGCCACCAGCAGAGGGGCAAGCGGGAGCACAGATACGCAGTATTTT,CATSRGASGSTDTQYF
TRBV4-1,TRBD1,TRBJ2-7,once,TGCGCCAGCAGCACGGACAGGGGTGGGTCCTACGAGCAGTACTTC,CASSTDRGGSYEQYF
TRBV4-2,.,TRBJ2-2,medium-sized,TGTGCCAGCAGCCAATCCGGACAGCACACCGGGGAGCTGTTTTTT,CASSQSGQHTGELFF
TRBV4-1,TRBD1,TRBJ2-1,.,TGCGCCAGCAGCCACTCATCCGGGACAGGAGAAGGGGGGACCTACAATGAGCAGTTCTTC,CASSHSSGTGEGGTYNEQFF
TRBV12-3/TRBV12-4,TRBD2,TRBJ2-1,.,TGTGCCAGCTCCCCATGGGGGGGAGAGCAGTTCTTC,CASSPWGGEQFF
TRBV24-1,TRBD1,TRBJ2-6,once,TGTGCCACCAGTGATGACAGGGGCCCCGGGGCCAACGTCCTGACTTTC,CATSDDRGPGANVLTF
TRBV7-9,TRBD2,TRBJ2-7,.,TGTGCCAGCAGCCGTGCCAACTATACGGCGGGAGGGTTAAGTTACGAGCAGTACTTC,CASSRANYTAGGLSYEQYF
TRBV6-5,.,TRBJ1-2,.,TGTGCCAGCAGTTACTCGGGATGGGGTAACTATGGCTACACCTTC,CASSYSGWGNYGYTF
TRBV27,TRBD1,TRBJ2-5,.,TGTGCCAGCAGTTCGGGACAGTACCAAGAGACCCAGTACTTC,CASSSGQYQETQYF